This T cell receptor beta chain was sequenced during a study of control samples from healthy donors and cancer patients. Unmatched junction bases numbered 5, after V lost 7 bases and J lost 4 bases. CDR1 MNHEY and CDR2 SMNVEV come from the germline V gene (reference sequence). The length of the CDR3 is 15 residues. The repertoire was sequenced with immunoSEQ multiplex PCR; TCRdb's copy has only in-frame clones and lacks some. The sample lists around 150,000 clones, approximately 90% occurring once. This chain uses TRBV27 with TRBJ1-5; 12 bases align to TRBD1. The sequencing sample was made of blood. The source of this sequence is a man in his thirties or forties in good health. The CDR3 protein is CASKPGQGANQPQHF. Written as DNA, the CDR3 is TGTGCCAGCAAGCCGGGACAGGGGGCTAATCAGCCCCAGCATTTT.